This is a list of T cell receptor beta chains from one sample in a study of blood T cell repertoires in COVID-19. This table comes from immunoSEQ multiplex PCR, and its TCRdb copy is limited to in-frame clones, with some not included. The sample has 30,000 to 40,000 clones, about 90% seen once; the top ten hold about 1.9%. The specimen was peripheral blood. The receptors originated from a man aged 50-59 years with active or convalescent COVID-19. Each CDR3 is given without its conserved first and last residue. Rows may omit the clone size; those that give it use once, few, many or a size class.

clone_size v_call cdr3_aa
- TRBV27 ASSLSRTPGETQY
- TRBV7-6 ASSLGGGFNSPLH
once TRBV27 ASSHQRTQY
- TRBV7-2 ASSPRGFPTDTQY
- TRBV9 ASSPQGGYGYI
- TRBV28 ASSFSRGSNTIY
- TRBV18 ASSAGTGGPLYEQY
- TRBV4-3 ASSQDAGNAGELF
- TRBV20-1 SARRSVAF
- TRBV28 ASSLVARGTDTQY
once TRBV29-1 SVWLQSSYNEQF
once TRBV4-3 ASSHLGLATDTQY
- TRBV7-2 ASSPRLANEQF
- TRBV7-9 ASSLASRAQGEDQPQH
- TRBV7-2 ASSLQDRGGNEQF
- TRBV13 ASSSRGERTDTQY
- TRBV10-1 ATSRGLNEKLF
- TRBV30 AWSVGGKAYEQY
- TRBV10-3 AISGGQGDAKNIQY
- TRBV5-5 ASSLTGTQSSYEQY
- TRBV10-3 AISRTALGEDTQY
- TRBV2 ASSDVSNQPQH
- TRBV4-1 ASSHATRFPYEQY
- TRBV10-1 ASSEREGRRGTGELF
once TRBV19 ASSRDRKYGYT
- TRBV4-2 ASSLGQGAYEKLF
- TRBV4-1 ASSQGWDYKNTDTQY
- TRBV10-3 AISASGPYGYT